Detailed here is one T cell receptor (beta chain). The germline gives CDR1 SQVTM, CDR2 ANQGSEA. V lost 4 bases and J 5 bases, leaving 11 bases between the germline ends. This CDR3 contains 12 residues. The sample originates from a study of blood T cell repertoires in COVID-19. Clones were read by immunoSEQ multiplex PCR, and TCRdb kept only the in-frame ones, dropping some. The sample lists 150,000 to 200,000 clones; about four fifths were seen once. V and J are TRBV29-1 and TRBJ1-1, with D unresolved. The sample consisted of peripheral blood. This receptor was identified in a woman aged 70-85 years who had recovered from COVID-19. The DNA of the CDR3 is TGCAGCGTTGGGGCGGGTCGAACTGAAGCTTTCTTT. The encoded protein is CSVGAGRTEAFF.